Presented here are 31 T cell receptor beta chains from one specimen sequenced in a study of blood T cell repertoires in COVID-19 (dated by TCRdb to about 2020). Libraries were made using the immunoSEQ multiplex PCR assay. Held by TCRdb, this immuneACCESS table contains in-frame sequences only and omits some clones. Under half of the omission traces to an unresolved V gene where checked; the cause of the rest is unknown. Within this sample are about 190,000 clones, with about 86% of them counted one time only. Approximately 14% of the sample is in the top ten clones. Sequenced input: peripheral blood. The receptors were gathered from a man aged 30 to 45 with active or convalescent COVID-19.

J is TRBJ1-2 and V is TRBV5-1, with TRBD1 matching 9 bases. Germline CDR1 reads SGHRS; CDR2 reads YFSETQ. The J segment lost 2 bases and the V segment lost 4 bases, leaving 3 bases of the junction unmatched. The length of the CDR3 is 14 residues. The CDR3 DNA sequence: TGCGCCAGCAGCCCACAGGGGGCCAACTATGGCTACACCTTC. Amino acid sequence: CASSPQGANYGYTF.

The chain recombines TRBV4-3 with TRBJ2-7; 9 bases map to TRBD2. Germline-derived CDR1 and CDR2 are LGHNA and YSLEER. The CDR3 totals 15 residues. The V segment lost 0 bases and the J segment 11 bases; nucleotides outside the gene matches: 11. This chain's CDR3 is CASSQDLSSGKVEYF. CDR3 nucleotide sequence: TGCGCCAGCAGCCAAGATCTCTCTAGCGGGAAGGTGGAGTACTTC.

The V and J genes are TRBV19 and TRBJ1-1, with 7 nucleotides matching TRBD1. Germline V gene data show CDR1 as LNHDA and CDR2 as SQIVND (reference sequence). The CDR3 loop spans 13 amino acids. Trimming took 4 bases from V and 4 from J; bases not matched to a gene: 3. The CDR3 spells CASSNDRATEAFF. CDR3 DNA: TGTGCCAGTAGTAATGACAGGGCCACTGAAGCTTTCTTT.

This clone has just one count. The gene calls are TRBV10-3 and TRBJ1-5, with a tentative D call TRBD1 (6 bases). CDR3 length: 15 amino acids. Germline CDR1 is ENHRY and CDR2 is SYGVKD. Trimming stripped 3 bases from V and 7 bases from J, with 16 bases between. CDR3 protein: CAISDPSDSRQPQHF. The CDR3 bases are TGTGCCATCAGTGACCCTTCGGACAGTCGACAGCCCCAGCATTTT.

CDR3 bases: TGTGCCAGCAGTTTATCTGCTCTCGGACAGGGATCGACTAATGAAAAACTGTTTTTT. Protein sequence: CASSLSALGQGSTNEKLFF. J is TRBJ1-4 and V is TRBV27; 8 bases align to TRBD1. There are 19 residues in the CDR3. V lost 0 bases to trimming and J lost 2 bases; unmatched junction nucleotides: 11. The germline CDR1 and CDR2 sequences are MNHEY and SMNVEV (reference sequence).

This sequence joins TRBV2 and TRBJ1-1, with TRBD1 matching 8 bases. This CDR3 has 16 amino acids. CDR1 is SNHLY, CDR2 FYNNEI, per germline. The junction had 11 bases not matched to a gene; V was cut back by 5 bases and J by 3 bases. The CDR3 is CASSSEPRGPYTEAFF. In DNA form, the CDR3 reads TGTGCCAGCAGTTCGGAACCCAGGGGGCCGTACACTGAAGCTTTCTTT.

This chain uses TRBV7-9 with TRBJ1-3, with a tentative D call TRBD1 (6 bases). This CDR3 spans 16 amino acids. The V end lost 5 bases, the J end lost 0 bases, and 14 bases lay between the germline ends. In germline, CDR1 is SEHNR, CDR2 FQNEAQ (reference sequence). The CDR3 sequence is CASSAGAGSSGNTIYF. CDR3 in DNA: TGTGCCAGCAGCGCAGGGGCAGGCTCCTCTGGAAACACCATATATTTT.

This clone appeared a few times. The chain carries TRBV7-6 and TRBJ1-1; 7 nucleotides line up with TRBD1. Germline V gene sequence: CDR1 SGHVS, CDR2 FNYEAQ. This CDR3 is 15 amino acids long. After removal of 0 bases from V and 2 bases from J, the junction contained 3 bases not matched to a gene. CDR3 region: CASSLAHRGNTEAFF. DNA of the CDR3: TGTGCCAGCAGCTTAGCGCACAGGGGAAACACTGAAGCTTTCTTT.

The rearrangement uses TRBV19 and TRBJ2-2; D remains unclear. The V end was cut by 4 bases, the J end by 6 bases, with 9 bases between. The CDR3 runs to 13 residues. Germline CDR1 LNHDA, CDR2 SQIVND (reference sequence). In nucleotides, the CDR3 is TGTGCCAGTAGTACCTGGCCGCCCGGGGAGCTGTTTTTT. This gives the protein CASSTWPPGELFF.

This clone was counted between two and nine times. This chain links TRBV25-1 with TRBJ2-3; D is unresolved. CDR3 size: 15 residues. Trimming cost V 7 bases and J 7 bases, with 21 bases left between them. The germline gives CDR1 MGHDK, CDR2 SYGVNS. CDR3 residues: CASTPTQTLTHTQYF. CDR3 DNA sequence: TGTGCCAGCACCCCGACTCAGACTCTCACTCATACGCAGTATTTT.

The chain joins TRBV2 to TRBJ1-2; TRBD1 is a possible D gene (6 bases). The CDR3 has 14 residues. CDR1 and CDR2 from the germline V gene are SNHLY and FYNNEI. V dropped 4 bases and J dropped 0 bases, with 9 bases sitting between them. As DNA, the CDR3 is TGTGCCAGCAGTGCAGGGGTAGCTAACTATGGCTACACCTTC. It is translated as CASSAGVANYGYTF.

This rearrangement joins TRBV6-2 or TRBV6-3 to TRBJ2-1; a weak D match, TRBD2 (5 bases). The germline V and J ends were trimmed by 4 bases and 7 bases, with 11 bases remaining between them. CDR1 MNHEY and CDR2 SVGEGT come from the germline V gene. There are 13 residues in the CDR3. The CDR3 sequence is CASSLARWNEQFF. CDR3 in DNA: TGTGCCAGCAGTTTAGCGAGGTGGAATGAGCAGTTCTTC.

The V and J genes are TRBV7-9 and TRBJ1-2, with D tentatively TRBD1 (6 bases). Trimming left V 3 bases short and J 4 bases short, with 18 bases between. The germline V gene encodes CDR1 SEHNR and CDR2 FQNEAQ (reference sequence). CDR3 length equals 16 residues. The CDR3 bases are TGTGCCAGCAGCTTCCTACAACAGGGAATAGGCTATGGCTACACCTTC. This codes for CASSFLQQGIGYGYTF.

The gene calls are TRBV6-2 or TRBV6-3 and TRBJ2-1; 8 nucleotides agree with TRBD2. The CDR3 spans 15 residues. Germline V gene sequence: CDR1 MNHEY, CDR2 SVGEGT. Unmatched junction bases numbered 8, after V lost 2 bases and J lost 8 bases. The CDR3 reads CASSYRVAGRDEQFF. In nucleotides, the CDR3 is TGTGCCAGCAGTTACAGAGTAGCGGGAAGAGATGAGCAGTTCTTC.

The chain links TRBV29-1 to TRBJ2-2, with D uncertain. Trimming shortened V by 6 bases and J by 8 bases, and 16 bases separated the two germline ends. CDR3 size: 13 residues. CDR1 and CDR2 from the germline V gene are SQVTM and ANQGSEA. CDR3 in amino acids: CSVRPQEKGELFF. CDR3 sequence (DNA): TGCAGCGTCCGTCCCCAAGAGAAGGGGGAGCTGTTTTTT.

The chain has TRBV5-1 and TRBJ2-3, with 8 bases fitting TRBD1. V dropped 7 bases and J dropped 0; count of bases not matched to a gene: 1. The CDR3 runs 13 residues. Germline V gene sequence: CDR1 SGHRS, CDR2 YFSETQ. The CDR3 is CASRQGSTDTQYF. The CDR3 region has the DNA TGCGCCAGCCGACAGGGGAGCACAGATACGCAGTATTTT.

The chain joins TRBV30 to TRBJ2-7, with 7 bases lining up with TRBD1. Germline V gene lookup returns CDR1 GTSNPN and CDR2 SVGIG (reference sequence). Trimming took 0 bases from V and 9 from J; bases not matched to a gene: 8. CDR3 size: 13 residues. This CDR3 is CAWSVGDSSGQYF. Written as DNA, the CDR3 is TGTGCCTGGAGTGTGGGGGACAGCTCAGGGCAGTACTTC.

The chain joins TRBV9 to TRBJ2-2; 8 nucleotides line up with TRBD2. This CDR3 is 16 amino acids long. Per germline, CDR1 SGDLS and CDR2 YYNGEE. The V and J ends lost 4 bases and 4 bases, in that order; junction bases with no gene match: 9. CDR3 DNA: TGTGCCAGCAGCCCCCACGGGCTAGCGGGCACCGGGGAGCTGTTTTTT. This translates into CASSPHGLAGTGELFF.

There are a few counts of this clone. The chain links TRBV30 to TRBJ1-2; TRBD1 matches at 9 bases. Per the germline V gene, CDR1 is GTSNPN and CDR2 is SVGIG (reference sequence). The CDR3 consists of 14 residues. V shed 0 bases and J 8 bases; nucleotides not matched to a gene: 7. The CDR3 is CAWSVRDRESGYTF. CDR3 in DNA: TGTGCCTGGAGTGTTCGGGACAGGGAGAGCGGCTACACCTTC.

The V call is TRBV7-8, the J call TRBJ2-1, with a tentative D call TRBD2 (6 bases). The CDR3 length is 15 residues. The germline V and J ends were trimmed by 7 bases and 0 bases, with 13 bases remaining between them. The germline CDR1 and CDR2 sequences are SGHVS and FQNEAQ. The CDR3 region is CASTGSGSSYNEQFF. CDR3 coding DNA: TGTGCCAGCACCGGTAGCGGCAGCTCCTACAATGAGCAGTTCTTC.

The chain recombines TRBV10-1 with TRBJ2-5; 8 nucleotides line up with TRBD1. The trim removed 6 bases at V and 5 bases at J, leaving 5 bases unmatched. The CDR3 sequence is 13 residues long. Germline values: CDR1 WNHNN, CDR2 SYGVQD (reference sequence). In DNA form, the CDR3 reads TGCGCCAGCAGCAGGGGGCCCACGGAGACCCAGTACTTC. Translating gives CASSRGPTETQYF.

V is TRBV6-2 or TRBV6-3 and J is TRBJ2-7, with TRBD1 identical over 7 bases. Losses at the gene ends were 5 bases for V and 1 base for J; bases not matched to a gene: 8. CDR3 length: 15 residues. The germline V gene has CDR1 MNHEY and CDR2 SVGEGT. CDR3 bases: TGTGCCAGCAGTAGTCGGCCAGGGGGATCCTACGAGCAGTACTTC. It specifies CASSSRPGGSYEQYF.

This clone was detected only once. The CDR3 loop is CASSPRQGSTNEKLFF. CDR3 sequence (DNA): TGTGCCAGCAGCCCCAGACAGGGATCAACTAATGAAAAACTGTTTTTT. This chain joins TRBV11-2 and TRBJ1-4; 7 bases agree with TRBD1. This CDR3 region has 16 residues. Germline CDR1 and CDR2: SGHAT and FQNNGV. After removal of 5 bases from V and 0 bases from J, the junction contained 6 bases not matched to a gene. Complete variable domain (other parts from reference TRBV11-2 and TRBJ1-4): EAGVAQSPRYKIIEKRQSVAFWCNPISGHATLYWYQQILGQGPKLLIQFQNNGVVDDSQLPKDRFSAERLKGVDSTLKIQPAKLEDSAVYLCASSPRQGSTNEKLFFGSGTQLSVL.

CDR3 residues: CASSLSGRAWGNTEAFF. CDR3 DNA sequence: TGTGCCAGCAGCTTGAGTGGCAGGGCGTGGGGGAACACTGAAGCTTTCTTT. This chain connects TRBV7-9 to TRBJ1-1, with D perhaps TRBD1 (5 bases). Germline loops: CDR1 SEHNR, CDR2 FQNEAQ (reference sequence). The CDR3 totals 17 residues. Trimming pared 3 bases from V and 1 base from J, leaving 18 bases between.

The chain employs TRBV5-5 and TRBJ1-3; TRBD1 agrees at 8 bases. The CDR3 has 16 residues. The junction had 2 bases not matched to a gene; V was cut back by 0 bases and J by 0 bases. Germline-derived CDR1 and CDR2 are SGHKS and YYEKEE (reference sequence). This chain's CDR3 is CASSLAGGNSGNTIYF. DNA of the CDR3: TGTGCCAGCAGCTTGGCAGGGGGCAACTCTGGAAACACCATATATTTT.

The gene calls are TRBV24-1 and TRBJ2-3, with 13 bases identical to TRBD2. J lost 3 bases, V lost 0 bases, and 2 bases had no gene match. This CDR3 contains 17 residues. The germline gives CDR1 KGHDR, CDR2 SFDVKD. The CDR3, as DNA: TGTGCCACCAGTGATTTGACTAGCGGGAGGGAGACAGATACGCAGTATTTT. Translated: CATSDLTSGRETDTQYF.

This chain connects TRBV7-9 to TRBJ2-1, with a weak D call TRBD1 (6 bases). Germline CDR1 SEHNR, CDR2 FQNEAQ (reference sequence). V lost 8 bases, J lost 3 bases, and 11 bases lay in between. This CDR3 is built from 13 residues. In DNA form, the CDR3 reads TGTGCCAGCCTCGGGACAAACTACAATGAGCAGTTCTTC. Translation gives CASLGTNYNEQFF.

The chain employs TRBV30 and TRBJ1-6; the match to TRBD1 covers 8 bases. The J segment lost 7 bases and the V segment lost 0 bases, leaving 5 bases of the junction unmatched. This CDR3 is built from 15 residues. The germline V gene has CDR1 GTSNPN and CDR2 SVGIG (reference sequence). DNA of the CDR3: TGTGCCTGGAGTGTAACAGGGGGTCTGAATTCACCCCTCCACTTT. This translates into CAWSVTGGLNSPLHF.

The chain uses TRBV6-2 or TRBV6-3 and TRBJ2-1; 10 bases are shared with TRBD2. The CDR3 sequence is 16 residues long. Trimming took 4 bases from V and 3 from J; bases not matched to a gene: 6. Germline assignment: CDR1 MNHEY and CDR2 SVGEGT. CDR3 region: CASSSGLAGDYNEQFF. The CDR3 DNA reads TGTGCCAGCAGTTCCGGCCTAGCGGGAGACTACAATGAGCAGTTCTTC.

This chain connects TRBV30 to TRBJ2-7, with 7 bases that match TRBD1. V lost 8 bases and J lost 5; bases outside the gene matches: 9. Germline loops: CDR1 GTSNPN, CDR2 SVGIG (reference sequence). CDR3 length: 12 residues. The CDR3 DNA reads as TGTGCCCAAGGGGACAGTTCCCACGAGCAGTACTTC. Translation gives CAQGDSSHEQYF.

This sequence joins TRBV13 and TRBJ2-3, with 7 nucleotides matching TRBD1. V dropped 7 bases and J dropped 0; count of bases not matched to a gene: 4. From germline, CDR1 is PRHDT and CDR2 FYEKMQ (reference sequence). CDR3 length equals 14 residues. The CDR3 reads CASTGTASTDTQYF. CDR3 nucleotides: TGTGCCAGCACCGGGACAGCTAGCACAGATACGCAGTATTTT.